The clone carrying this TCR beta chain was seen a single time. The sample is drawn from a study of blood T cell repertoires in COVID-19. Only in-frame clones appear in the TCRdb table, and some are missing; sequencing was by immunoSEQ multiplex PCR. Here the sample spans roughly 200,000 clones, about 85% being singletons. Participants' own reports of clinical history determined their cohort assignment. What the recovered Cohort 3 donors had was two negative PCRs, clearance, or symptom resolution. The CDR3 covers 15 residues. Germline CDR1 is ENHRY and CDR2 is SYGVKD. J gave up 6 bases and V 0 bases, and 4 bases lay outside the gene matches.

Sequenced sample: PBMCs or T cells enriched from blood (not recorded which). J is TRBJ2-3 and V is TRBV10-3; 9 bases fit TRBD2. The sequence came from a man aged 40-50 years who had recovered from COVID-19. CDR3 in amino acids: CAISESRSGRDTQYF. CDR3 DNA sequence: TGTGCCATCAGTGAGTCTAGGAGCGGGAGGGATACGCAGTATTTT.